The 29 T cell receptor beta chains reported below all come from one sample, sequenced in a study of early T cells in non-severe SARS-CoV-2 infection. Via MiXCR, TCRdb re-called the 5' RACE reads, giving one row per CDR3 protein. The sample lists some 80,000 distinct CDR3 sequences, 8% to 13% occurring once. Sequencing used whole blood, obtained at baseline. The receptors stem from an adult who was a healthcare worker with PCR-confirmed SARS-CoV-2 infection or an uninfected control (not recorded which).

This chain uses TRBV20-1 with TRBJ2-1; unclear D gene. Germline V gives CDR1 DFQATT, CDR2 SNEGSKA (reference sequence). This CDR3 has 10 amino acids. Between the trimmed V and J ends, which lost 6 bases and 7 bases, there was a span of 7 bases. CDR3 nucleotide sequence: TGCAGTGCGAAGGGAAATGAGCAGTTCTTC. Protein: CSAKGNEQFF.

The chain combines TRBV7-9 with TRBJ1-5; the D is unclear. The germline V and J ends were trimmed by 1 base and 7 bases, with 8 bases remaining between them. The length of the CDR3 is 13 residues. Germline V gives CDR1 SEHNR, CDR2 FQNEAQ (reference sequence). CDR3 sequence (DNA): TGTGCCAGCAGCTTAGATTTCGGGCAGCCCCAGCATTTT. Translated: CASSLDFGQPQHF.

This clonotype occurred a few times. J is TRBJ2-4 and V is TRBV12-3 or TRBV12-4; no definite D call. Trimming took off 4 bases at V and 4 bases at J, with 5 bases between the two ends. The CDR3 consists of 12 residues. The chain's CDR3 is CASSSTKNIQYF. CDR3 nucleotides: TGTGCCAGCAGTTCCACTAAAAACATTCAGTACTTC.

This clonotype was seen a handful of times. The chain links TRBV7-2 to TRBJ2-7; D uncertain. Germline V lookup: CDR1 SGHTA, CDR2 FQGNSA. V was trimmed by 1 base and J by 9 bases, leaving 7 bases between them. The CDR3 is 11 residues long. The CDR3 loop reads CASSLGIVQYF. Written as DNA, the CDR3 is TGTGCCAGCAGCTTAGGAATCGTGCAGTACTTC.

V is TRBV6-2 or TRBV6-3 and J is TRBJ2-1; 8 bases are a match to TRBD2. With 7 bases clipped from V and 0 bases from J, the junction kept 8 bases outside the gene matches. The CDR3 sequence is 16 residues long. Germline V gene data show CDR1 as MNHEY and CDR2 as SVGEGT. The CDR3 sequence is CASISGGLSSYNEQFF. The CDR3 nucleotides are TGTGCCAGCATCTCGGGGGGGTTAAGCTCCTACAATGAGCAGTTCTTC.

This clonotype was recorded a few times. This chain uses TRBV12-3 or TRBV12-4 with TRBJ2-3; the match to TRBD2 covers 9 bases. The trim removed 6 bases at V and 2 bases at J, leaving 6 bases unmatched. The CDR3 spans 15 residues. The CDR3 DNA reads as TGTGCCAGCAGCGCACCGGGACTAGCCACAGATACGCAGTATTTT. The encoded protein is CASSAPGLATDTQYF.

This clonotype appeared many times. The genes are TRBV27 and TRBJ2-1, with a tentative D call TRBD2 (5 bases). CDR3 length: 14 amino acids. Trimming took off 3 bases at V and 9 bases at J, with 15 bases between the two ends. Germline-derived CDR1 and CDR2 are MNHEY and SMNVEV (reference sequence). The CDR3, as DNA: TGTGCCAGCAGTTTTTACCTCGACACTAGTGAGCAGTTCTTC. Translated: CASSFYLDTSEQFF.

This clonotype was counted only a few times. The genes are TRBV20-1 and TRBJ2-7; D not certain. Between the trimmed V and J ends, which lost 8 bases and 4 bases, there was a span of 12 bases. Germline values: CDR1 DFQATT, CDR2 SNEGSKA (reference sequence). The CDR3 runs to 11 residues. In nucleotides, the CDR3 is TGCAGTACCCGGACGGTATACGAGCAGTACTTC. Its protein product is CSTRTVYEQYF.

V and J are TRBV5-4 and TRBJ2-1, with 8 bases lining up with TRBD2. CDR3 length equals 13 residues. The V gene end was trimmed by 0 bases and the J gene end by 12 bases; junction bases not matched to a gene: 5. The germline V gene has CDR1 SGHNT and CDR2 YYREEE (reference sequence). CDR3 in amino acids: CASSLEAGAGQFF. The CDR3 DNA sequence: TGTGCCAGCAGCTTGGAAGCGGGAGCTGGGCAGTTCTTC.

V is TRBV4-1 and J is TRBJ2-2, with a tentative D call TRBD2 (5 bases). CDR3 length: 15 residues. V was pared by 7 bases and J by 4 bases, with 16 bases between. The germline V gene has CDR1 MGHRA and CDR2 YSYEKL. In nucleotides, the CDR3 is TGCGCCAGCACCCTAAGGACTGGGATCACCGGGGAGCTGTTTTTT. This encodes CASTLRTGITGELFF.

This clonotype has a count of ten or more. The CDR3 DNA sequence: TGTGCCAGCAGCGTAGTTGGTAGCGGCGGGGAGCTGTTTTTT. Its translation is CASSVVGSGGELFF. The chain has TRBV9 and TRBJ2-2, with a weak D call TRBD2 (6 bases). This CDR3 has 14 amino acids. Trimming pared 0 bases from V and 7 bases from J, leaving 10 bases between. Germline V gene data show CDR1 as SGDLS and CDR2 as YYNGEE.

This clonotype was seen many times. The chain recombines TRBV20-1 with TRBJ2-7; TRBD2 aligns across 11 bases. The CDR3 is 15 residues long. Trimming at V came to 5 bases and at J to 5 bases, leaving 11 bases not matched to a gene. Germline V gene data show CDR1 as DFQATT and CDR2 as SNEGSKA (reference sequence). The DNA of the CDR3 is TGCAGTGCTGCCCGCACTAGCGGGAGTCACAACGAGCAGTACTTC. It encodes CSAARTSGSHNEQYF.

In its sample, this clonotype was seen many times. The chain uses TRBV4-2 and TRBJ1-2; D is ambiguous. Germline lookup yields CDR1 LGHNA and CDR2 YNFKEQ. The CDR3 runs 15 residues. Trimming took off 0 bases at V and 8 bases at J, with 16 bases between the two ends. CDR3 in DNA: TGTGCCAGCAGCCAAGATACGGGCAGTCCGGGCGGCTACACCTTC. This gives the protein CASSQDTGSPGGYTF.

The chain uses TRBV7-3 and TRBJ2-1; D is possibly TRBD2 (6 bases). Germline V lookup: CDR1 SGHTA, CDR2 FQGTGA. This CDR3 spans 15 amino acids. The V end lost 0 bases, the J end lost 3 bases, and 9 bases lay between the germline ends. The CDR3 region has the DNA TGTGCCAGCAGCTTAACGGCTAGCGACTACAATGAGCAGTTCTTC. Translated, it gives CASSLTASDYNEQFF. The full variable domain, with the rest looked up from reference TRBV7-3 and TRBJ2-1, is GAGVSQTPSNKVTEKGKYVELRCDPISGHTALYWYRQSLGQGPEFLIYFQGTGAADDSGLPNDRFFAVRPEGSVSTLKIQRTERGDSAVYLCASSLTASDYNEQFFGPGTRLTVL.

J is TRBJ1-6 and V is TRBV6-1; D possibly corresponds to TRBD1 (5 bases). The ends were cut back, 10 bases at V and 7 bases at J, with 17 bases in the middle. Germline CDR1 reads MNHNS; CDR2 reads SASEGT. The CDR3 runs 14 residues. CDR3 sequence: CAISMDMTNSPLHF. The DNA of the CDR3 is TGTGCCATCTCTATGGACATGACCAATTCACCCCTCCACTTT.

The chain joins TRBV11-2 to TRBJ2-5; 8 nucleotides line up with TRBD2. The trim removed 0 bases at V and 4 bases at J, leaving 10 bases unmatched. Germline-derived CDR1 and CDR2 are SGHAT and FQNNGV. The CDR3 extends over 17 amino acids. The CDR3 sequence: CASSLDGAGAPGETQYF. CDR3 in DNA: TGTGCCAGCAGCTTAGACGGAGCGGGAGCTCCGGGAGAGACCCAGTACTTC.

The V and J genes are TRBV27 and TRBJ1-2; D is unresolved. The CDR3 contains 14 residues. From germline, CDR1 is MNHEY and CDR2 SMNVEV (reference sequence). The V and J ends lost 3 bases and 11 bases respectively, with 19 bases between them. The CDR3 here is CASSLGTHIYPYTF. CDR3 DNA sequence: TGTGCCAGCAGTTTGGGAACACACATCTATCCGTACACCTTC.

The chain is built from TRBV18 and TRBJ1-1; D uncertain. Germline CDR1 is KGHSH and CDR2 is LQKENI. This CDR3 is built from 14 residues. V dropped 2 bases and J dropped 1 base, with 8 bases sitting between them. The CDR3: CASSPAGENTEAFF. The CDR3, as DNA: TGTGCCAGCTCACCAGCCGGGGAGAACACTGAAGCTTTCTTT. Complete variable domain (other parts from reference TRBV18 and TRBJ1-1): NAGVMQNPRHLVRRRGQEARLRCSPMKGHSHVYWYRQLPEEGLKFMVYLQKENIIDESGMPKERFSAEFPKEGPSILRIQQVVRGDSAAYFCASSPAGENTEAFFGQGTRLTVV.

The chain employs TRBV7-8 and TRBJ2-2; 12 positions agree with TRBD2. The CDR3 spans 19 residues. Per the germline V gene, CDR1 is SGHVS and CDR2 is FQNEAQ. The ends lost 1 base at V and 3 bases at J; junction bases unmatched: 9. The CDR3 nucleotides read TGTGCCAGCAGCTTAGTCGGCCTAGCGGGAGGGGGGTACACCGGGGAGCTGTTTTTT. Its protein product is CASSLVGLAGGGYTGELFF. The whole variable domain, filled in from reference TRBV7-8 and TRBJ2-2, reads GAGVSQSPRYKVAKRGQDVALRCDPISGHVSLFWYQQALGQGPEFLTYFQNEAQLDKSGLPSDRFFAERPEGSVSTLKIQRTQQEDSAVYLCASSLVGLAGGGYTGELFFGEGSRLTVL.

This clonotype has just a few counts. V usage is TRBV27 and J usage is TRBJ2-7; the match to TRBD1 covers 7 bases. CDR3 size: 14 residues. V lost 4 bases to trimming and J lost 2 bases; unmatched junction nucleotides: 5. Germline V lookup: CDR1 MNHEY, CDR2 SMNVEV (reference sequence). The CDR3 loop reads CASSSTGPPYEQYF. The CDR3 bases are TGTGCCAGCAGTTCGACAGGGCCCCCCTACGAGCAGTACTTC.

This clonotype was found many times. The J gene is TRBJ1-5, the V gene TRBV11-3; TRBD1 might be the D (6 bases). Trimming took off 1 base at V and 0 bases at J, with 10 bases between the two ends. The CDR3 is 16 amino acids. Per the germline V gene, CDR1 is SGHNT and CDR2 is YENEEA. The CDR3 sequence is CASSLGTDNSNQPQHF. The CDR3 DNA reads TGTGCCAGCAGCTTAGGGACAGATAATAGCAATCAGCCCCAGCATTTT.

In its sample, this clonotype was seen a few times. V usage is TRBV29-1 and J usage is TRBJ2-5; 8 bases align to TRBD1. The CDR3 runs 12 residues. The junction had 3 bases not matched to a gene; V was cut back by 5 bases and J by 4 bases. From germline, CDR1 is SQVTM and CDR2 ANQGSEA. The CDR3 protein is CSVRTGRETQYF. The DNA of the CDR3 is TGCAGCGTTCGGACAGGGCGAGAGACCCAGTACTTC.

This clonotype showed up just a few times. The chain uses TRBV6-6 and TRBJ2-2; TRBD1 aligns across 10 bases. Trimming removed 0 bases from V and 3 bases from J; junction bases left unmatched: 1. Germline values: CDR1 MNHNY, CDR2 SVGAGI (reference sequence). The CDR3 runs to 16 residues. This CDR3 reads CASSYSGTGDTGELFF. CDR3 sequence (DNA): TGTGCCAGCAGTTACTCGGGGACAGGGGACACCGGGGAGCTGTTTTTT.

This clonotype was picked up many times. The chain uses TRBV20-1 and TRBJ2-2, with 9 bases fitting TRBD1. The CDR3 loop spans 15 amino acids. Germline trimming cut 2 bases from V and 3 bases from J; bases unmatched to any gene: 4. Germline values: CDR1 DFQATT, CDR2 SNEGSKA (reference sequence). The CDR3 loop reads CSARPDRGYTGELFF. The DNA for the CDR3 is TGCAGTGCTAGACCGGACAGGGGATACACCGGGGAGCTGTTTTTT.

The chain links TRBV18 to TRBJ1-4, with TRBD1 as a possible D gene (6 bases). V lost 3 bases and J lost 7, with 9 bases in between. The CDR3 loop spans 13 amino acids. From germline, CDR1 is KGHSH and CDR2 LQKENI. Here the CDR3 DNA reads TGTGCCAGCTCACCTCAGACAGGTGAAAAACTGTTTTTT. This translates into CASSPQTGEKLFF. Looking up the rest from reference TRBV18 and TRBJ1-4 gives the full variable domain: NAGVMQNPRHLVRRRGQEARLRCSPMKGHSHVYWYRQLPEEGLKFMVYLQKENIIDESGMPKERFSAEFPKEGPSILRIQQVVRGDSAAYFCASSPQTGEKLFFGSGTQLSVL.

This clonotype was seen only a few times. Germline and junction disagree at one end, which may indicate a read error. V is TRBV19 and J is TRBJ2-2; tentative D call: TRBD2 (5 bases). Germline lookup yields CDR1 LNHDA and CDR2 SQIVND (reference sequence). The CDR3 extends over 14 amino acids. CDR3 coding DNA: TGTGCCAGTAGTACCACGCGGAACACCGGGGAGCTTTTTTTT. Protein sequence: CASSTTRNTGELFF.

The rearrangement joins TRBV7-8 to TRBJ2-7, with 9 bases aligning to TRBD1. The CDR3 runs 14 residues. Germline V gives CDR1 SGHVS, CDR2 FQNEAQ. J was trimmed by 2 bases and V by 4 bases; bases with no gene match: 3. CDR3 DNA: TGTGCCAGCAGCTCGACAGGGGGGCCCTACGAGCAGTACTTC. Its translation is CASSSTGGPYEQYF.

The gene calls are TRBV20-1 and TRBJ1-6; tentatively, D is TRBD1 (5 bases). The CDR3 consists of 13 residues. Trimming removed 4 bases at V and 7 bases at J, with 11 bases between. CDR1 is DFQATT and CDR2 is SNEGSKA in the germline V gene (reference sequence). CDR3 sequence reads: CSANRDSNSPLHF. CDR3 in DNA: TGCAGTGCTAATCGGGACTCAAATTCACCCCTCCACTTT.

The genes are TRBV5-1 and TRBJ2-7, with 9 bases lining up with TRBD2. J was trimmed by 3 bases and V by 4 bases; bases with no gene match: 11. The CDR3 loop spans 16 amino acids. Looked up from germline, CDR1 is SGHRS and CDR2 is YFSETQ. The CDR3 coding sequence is TGCGCCAGCAGCGACGAAGGGGCGGGAGGGGGCTACGAGCAGTACTTC. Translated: CASSDEGAGGGYEQYF.